Given below is one T cell receptor (beta chain) in context. Assay used: immunoSEQ multiplex PCR; TCRdb lists only in-frame clones, some missing. The sample contains more than 65,000 clones, 96% of which appear only once. V shed 5 bases, J shed 6 bases, and the junction held 7 bases outside the gene matches. CDR3 length equals 15 residues. In germline, CDR1 is MNHNY, CDR2 SVGAGI (reference sequence). This entry comes from a study of technical replicates of blood from a handful of donors. This TCR derives from a human donor in good health. The V gene is TRBV6-6, the J gene TRBJ1-2; TRBD1 agrees at 12 bases. Sequencing was carried out using T cells isolated from PBMCs. CDR3 coding DNA: TGTGCCAGCAGTGTCCGCCGGGACAGGGGGCATGGCTACACCTTC. As protein: CASSVRRDRGHGYTF.